This TCR beta chain stems from a study of CD8 T cells in ankylosing spondylitis. Points from the study as a whole: Reported data indicate significant enrichment of disease-linked clones within matched ankylosing spondylitis synovial fluid. Certain motif variants had earlier been reported in reactive arthritis synovial fluid and blood. Several highly homologous variants made up a TCR beta motif, and this motif appeared characteristic of ankylosing spondylitis blood.

Library preparation for TCR beta used quantitative 5'-RACE with molecular barcodes. TCRdb itself ran the 5' RACE reads through MiXCR, one entry per CDR3 protein. The sample includes hundreds of thousands of distinct CDR3 sequences, 12% seen only once; the top ten take approximately 0.5%. V gave up 2 bases and J gave up 2 bases; unmatched junction bases: 5. Germline V gives CDR1 MNHEY, CDR2 SVGAGI. The length of the CDR3 is 16 residues. Only a few counts were recorded for this clonotype. Its antigen remains unidentified. The V gene is TRBV6-5, the J gene TRBJ2-5; TRBD2 aligns across 10 bases. Sequenced: blood, either unsorted or a sorted T cell fraction (not recorded which). The sequence derives from a male donor with ankylosing spondylitis. This chain's CDR3 is CASSYARTSGQETQYF. CDR3 DNA: TGTGCCAGCAGTTACGCTCGGACTAGCGGACAAGAGACCCAGTACTTC.